This TCR beta chain appears in the sequencing data of a study of cytomegalovirus exposure and HLA in healthy donors. Comment on this clone: Its cognate antigen is unknown.

Findings and limits, study-wide: Sequences of the TCR beta chain were said to predict the HLA-A and HLA-B alleles of most subjects accurately.

The study ran its PCR with 60 Vbeta and 13 Jbeta primers. Sequencing used immunoSEQ multiplex PCR; TCRdb keeps in-frame clones, though not all of them. This specimen shows approximately 140,000 clones; the ten leading clones hold around 1.5%. The clonotype comes from a woman in her 50s in good health and CMV-seronegative. Sequenced material: PBMCs.

The CDR3 loop reads CASSIGSLETQYF. The CDR3 bases are TGTGCCAGCAGCATCGGGAGTTTGGAGACCCAGTACTTC. This rearrangement joins TRBV7-3 to TRBJ2-5; the D gene is possibly TRBD2 (6 bases). There are 13 residues in the CDR3. The V gene's germline CDR1 is SGHTA and CDR2 FQGTGA. Between the trimmed V and J ends, which lost 5 bases and 5 bases, there was a span of 12 bases.